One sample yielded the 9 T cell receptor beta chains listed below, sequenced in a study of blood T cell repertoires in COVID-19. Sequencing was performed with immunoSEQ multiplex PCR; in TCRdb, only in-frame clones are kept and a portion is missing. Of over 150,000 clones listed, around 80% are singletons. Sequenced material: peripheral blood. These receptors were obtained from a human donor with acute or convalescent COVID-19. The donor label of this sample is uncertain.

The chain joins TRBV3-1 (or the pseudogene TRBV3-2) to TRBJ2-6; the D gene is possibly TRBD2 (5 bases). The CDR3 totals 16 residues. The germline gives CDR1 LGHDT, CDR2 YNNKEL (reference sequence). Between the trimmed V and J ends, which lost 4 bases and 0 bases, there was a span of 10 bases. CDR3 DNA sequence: TGTGCCAGCAGCCTAGGACTGGGCTCTGGGGCCAACGTCCTGACTTTC. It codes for CASSLGLGSGANVLTF.

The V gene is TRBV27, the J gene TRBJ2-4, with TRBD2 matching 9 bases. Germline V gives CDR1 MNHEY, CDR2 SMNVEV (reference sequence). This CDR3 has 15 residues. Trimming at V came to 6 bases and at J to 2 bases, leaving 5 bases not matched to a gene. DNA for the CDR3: TGTGCCAGCAGCCCGACTAGCGGATCCAAAAACATTCAGTACTTC. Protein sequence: CASSPTSGSKNIQYF.

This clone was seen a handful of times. DNA for the CDR3: TGTGCCAGCAGCCGCATGGGGGGGACCCAAGAGACCCAGTACTTC. Encoded protein: CASSRMGGTQETQYF. The V and J genes are TRBV3-1 (or the pseudogene TRBV3-2) and TRBJ2-5; 7 positions agree with TRBD2. V shed 4 bases, J shed 1 base, and the junction held 6 bases outside the gene matches. The CDR3 runs 15 residues. Germline V gene lookup returns CDR1 LGHDT and CDR2 YNNKEL (reference sequence).

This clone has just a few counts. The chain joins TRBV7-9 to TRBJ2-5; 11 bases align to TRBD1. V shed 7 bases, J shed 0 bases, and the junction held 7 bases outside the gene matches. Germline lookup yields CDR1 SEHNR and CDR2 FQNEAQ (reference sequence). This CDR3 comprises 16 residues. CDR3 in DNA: TGTGCCAGCACGGTAGGGGACAGGGGGTACCAAGAGACCCAGTACTTC. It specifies CASTVGDRGYQETQYF.

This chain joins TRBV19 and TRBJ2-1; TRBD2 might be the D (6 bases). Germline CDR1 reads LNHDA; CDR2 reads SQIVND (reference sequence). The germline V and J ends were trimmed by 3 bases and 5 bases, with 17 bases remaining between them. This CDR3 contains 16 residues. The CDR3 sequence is CASSMVVGRKDNEQFF. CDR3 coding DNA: TGTGCCAGTAGTATGGTGGTAGGGAGGAAGGACAATGAGCAGTTCTTC.

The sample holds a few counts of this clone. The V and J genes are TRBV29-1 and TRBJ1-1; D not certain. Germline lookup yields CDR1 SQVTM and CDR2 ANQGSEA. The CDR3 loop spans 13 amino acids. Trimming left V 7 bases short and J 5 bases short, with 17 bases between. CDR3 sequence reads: CSAQKELITEAFF. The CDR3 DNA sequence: TGCAGCGCTCAAAAAGAACTAATTACTGAAGCTTTCTTT.

CDR3 DNA: TGTGCCACCCGGGACAGGGGACCGACAGATACGCAGTATTTT. This gives the protein CATRDRGPTDTQYF. The chain has TRBV19 and TRBJ2-3; TRBD1 matches 10 bases. CDR3 length: 14 residues. Losses at the gene ends were 10 bases for V and 3 bases for J; bases not matched to a gene: 7. Germline V lookup: CDR1 LNHDA, CDR2 SQIVND (reference sequence).

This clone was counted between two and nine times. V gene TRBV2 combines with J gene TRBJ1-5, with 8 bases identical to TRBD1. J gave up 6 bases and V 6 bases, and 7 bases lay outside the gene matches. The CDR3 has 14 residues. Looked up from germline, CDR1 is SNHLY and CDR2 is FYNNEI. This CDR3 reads CASRPDRGSQPQHF. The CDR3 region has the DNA TGTGCCAGCAGGCCCGACAGGGGATCTCAGCCCCAGCATTTT.

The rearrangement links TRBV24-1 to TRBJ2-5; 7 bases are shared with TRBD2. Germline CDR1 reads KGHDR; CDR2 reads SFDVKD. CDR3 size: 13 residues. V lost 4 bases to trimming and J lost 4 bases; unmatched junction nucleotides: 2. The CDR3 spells CATSESGGETQYF. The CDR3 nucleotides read TGTGCCACCAGTGAATCGGGGGGAGAGACCCAGTACTTC.